Below, 26 T cell receptor beta chains from the same sample are listed, as sequenced in a study of T-cell memory formation after mild COVID-19. TCRdb redid the calling of the 5' RACE reads with MiXCR, one entry per CDR3 protein. The repertoire includes some 350,000 distinct CDR3 sequences, more than 15% of them detected once, and under 25% sits in the top ten. The sequenced sample consisted of PBMCs or a T cell subset sorted from them (not recorded which). The receptors derive from a man aged 18-30 years who had mild COVID-19 (a few samples of this study predate the infection). Cell type and time point are not known.

V and J are TRBV20-1 and TRBJ2-3, with D tentatively TRBD1 (5 bases). This CDR3 region has 13 residues. V was trimmed by 6 bases and J by 2 bases, leaving 12 bases between them. CDR1 and CDR2 (germline): DFQATT, SNEGSKA (reference sequence). The CDR3 region is CSARQPSTDTQYF. CDR3 coding DNA: TGCAGTGCCAGACAGCCCTCCACAGATACGCAGTATTTT.

In this sample, this clonotype turned up a few times. This chain links TRBV11-2 with TRBJ2-2; D gene unclear. In germline, CDR1 is SGHAT, CDR2 FQNNGV. There are 12 residues in the CDR3. Trimming took off 2 bases at V and 6 bases at J, with 4 bases between the two ends. The CDR3: CASSLFPGELFF. Written as DNA, the CDR3 is TGTGCCAGCAGCTTATTTCCCGGGGAGCTGTTTTTT.

This sequence joins TRBV2 and TRBJ1-1, with D hard to call. Germline V gives CDR1 SNHLY, CDR2 FYNNEI. CDR3 length: 12 residues. Trimming removed 6 bases at V and 2 bases at J, with 7 bases between. CDR3 sequence reads: CASRASNTEAFF. CDR3 DNA sequence: TGTGCCAGCAGAGCATCTAACACTGAAGCTTTCTTT.

The genes are TRBV10-3 and TRBJ2-1; D is tentatively TRBD1 or TRBD2 (5 bases each). V dropped 6 bases and J dropped 9 bases, with 27 bases sitting between them. The CDR3 extends over 17 amino acids. The germline gives CDR1 ENHRY, CDR2 SYGVKD. In DNA, the CDR3 is TGTGCCATCAGCTCAACGAAAGCTCTCGGGACCTCCGGTGAGCAGTTCTTC. This codes for CAISSTKALGTSGEQFF.

This clonotype was detected only a few times. The rearrangement uses TRBV4-1 and TRBJ1-3; no firm D call. Trimming took off 1 base at V and 2 bases at J, with 9 bases between the two ends. In germline, CDR1 is MGHRA, CDR2 YSYEKL. CDR3 size: 15 residues. The CDR3 region is CASSQVVKAGNTIYF. CDR3 in DNA: TGCGCCAGCAGCCAAGTGGTAAAGGCTGGAAACACCATATATTTT.

The rearrangement joins TRBV7-2 to TRBJ1-6; D is unclear. Deletions cut 5 bases from V and 7 bases from J, with 12 bases between. Germline values: CDR1 SGHTA, CDR2 FQGNSA. This CDR3 spans 14 amino acids. Here the CDR3 reads CASSLGLHNSPLHF. As DNA, the CDR3 is TGTGCCAGCAGCCTAGGGTTGCACAATTCACCCCTCCACTTT.

The table lists this clonotype with a few counts. The chain recombines TRBV4-1 with TRBJ2-6; D is unresolved. Per germline, CDR1 MGHRA and CDR2 YSYEKL. The CDR3 length is 14 residues. V was cut by 1 base and J by 4 bases, with 5 bases left in between. The CDR3 sequence: CASSQGFGANVLTF. The CDR3 nucleotides read TGCGCCAGCAGCCAAGGTTTCGGGGCCAACGTCCTGACTTTC.

This clonotype was observed a handful of times. This chain uses TRBV7-2 with TRBJ2-1; D is tentatively TRBD1 or TRBD2 (7 bases each). The germline V gene has CDR1 SGHTA and CDR2 FQGNSA. V lost 4 bases, J lost 2 bases, and 12 bases lay in between. The CDR3 is 15 amino acids. Written as DNA, the CDR3 is TGTGCCAGCAGCTCCCAGGGGGGGCCCTACAATGAGCAGTTCTTC. Protein product: CASSSQGGPYNEQFF.

This clonotype was detected only a few times. V gene TRBV5-4 combines with J gene TRBJ1-1; 7 nucleotides agree with TRBD1. CDR1 and CDR2 (germline): SGHNT, YYREEE (reference sequence). This CDR3 contains 15 residues. The trim removed 4 bases at V and 1 base at J, leaving 7 bases unmatched. The CDR3 region is CASSQTGLRNTEAFF. Here the CDR3 DNA reads TGTGCCAGCAGCCAGACAGGGTTGAGGAACACTGAAGCTTTCTTT.

The chain combines TRBV29-1 with TRBJ2-5, with D unclear. The CDR3 runs to 12 residues. Germline V gives CDR1 SQVTM, CDR2 ANQGSEA. V was clipped by 3 bases and J by 5 bases, with 10 bases between them. CDR3 residues: CSVDGIRETQYF. The CDR3 DNA sequence: TGCAGCGTTGATGGGATTCGGGAGACCCAGTACTTC.

This clonotype was detected only a few times. This chain connects TRBV12-3 or TRBV12-4 to TRBJ2-3; TRBD1 matches 11 bases. This CDR3 is built from 15 residues. V lost 6 bases, J lost 4 bases, and 6 bases stayed unmatched. The CDR3 DNA sequence: TGTGCCAGCAGGCCGGGACAGGGGGGGTCAGATACGCAGTATTTT. Amino acids: CASRPGQGGSDTQYF.

This clonotype has a handful of counts. This chain links TRBV9 with TRBJ1-1; 7 bases are shared with TRBD1. Per germline, CDR1 SGDLS and CDR2 YYNGEE. Unmatched junction bases numbered 12, after V lost 3 bases and J lost 4 bases. This CDR3 is built from 16 residues. For the CDR3, the DNA is TGTGCCAGCAGCGCCTCGATCGGACAGGCTGGCACTGAAGCTTTCTTT. As protein: CASSASIGQAGTEAFF. The full variable domain, rest sourced from reference TRBV9 and TRBJ1-1, is DSGVTQTPKHLITATGQRVTLRCSPRSGDLSVYWYQQSLDQGLQFLIQYYNGEERAKGNILERFSAQQFPDLHSELNLSSLELGDSALYFCASSASIGQAGTEAFFGQGTRLTVV.

V gene TRBV9 combines with J gene TRBJ2-7, with D hard to call. In germline, CDR1 is SGDLS, CDR2 YYNGEE. Between the trimmed V and J ends, which lost 0 bases and 9 bases, there was a span of 13 bases. CDR3 length: 13 residues. CDR3 region: CASSVEPEARQYV. The CDR3 nucleotides are TGTGCCAGCAGCGTAGAACCAGAGGCTCGGCAGTACGTC.

This clonotype was seen a few times. The V and J genes are TRBV12-3 or TRBV12-4 and TRBJ2-1; D possibly corresponds to TRBD2 (7 bases). CDR3 length: 15 amino acids. The V end was cut by 6 bases, the J end by 4 bases, with 16 bases between. The CDR3 DNA is TGTGCCAGCAGAGGGGAGGGGGGGCGGTACAATGAGCAGTTCTTC. Its protein is CASRGEGGRYNEQFF.

The sample holds a few counts of this clonotype. This chain uses TRBV2 with TRBJ1-2; 8 bases agree with TRBD1. V lost 7 bases and J lost 5; bases outside the gene matches: 12. CDR1 and CDR2 from the germline V gene are SNHLY and FYNNEI. The CDR3 is made up of 15 amino acids. This chain's CDR3 is CASTQDRATTYGYTF. CDR3 nucleotides: TGTGCCAGCACCCAGGACAGGGCCACCACGTATGGCTACACCTTC.

This clonotype was seen repeatedly, ten times or more. The J gene is TRBJ2-1, the V gene TRBV5-4; 8 nucleotides align to TRBD1. This CDR3 has 15 amino acids. V was clipped by 4 bases and J by 6 bases; unmatched bases: 9. Germline CDR1 and CDR2: SGHNT and YYREEE (reference sequence). The CDR3 loop is CASSRGQGEGNEQFF. DNA for the CDR3: TGTGCCAGCAGCCGCGGACAGGGAGAAGGCAATGAGCAGTTCTTC.

The chain joins TRBV20-1 to TRBJ1-5, with 10 bases that match TRBD1. Germline loops: CDR1 DFQATT, CDR2 SNEGSKA (reference sequence). CDR3 length equals 16 residues. Germline trimming cut 0 bases from V and 7 bases from J; bases unmatched to any gene: 9. The DNA of the CDR3 is TGCAGTGCTAGAGATGCGGTCGGACAGGGGGACCAGCCCCAGCATTTT. It translates to CSARDAVGQGDQPQHF.

V is TRBV18 and J is TRBJ2-3; TRBD1 matches at 7 bases. The V gene's germline CDR1 is KGHSH and CDR2 LQKENI. With V trimmed by 6 bases and J by 1 base, 7 bases remained unmatched. The CDR3 is 15 residues long. The chain's CDR3 is CASSNPGGRTDTQYF. The CDR3 DNA is TGTGCCAGCTCCAACCCAGGGGGACGCACAGATACGCAGTATTTT.

This clonotype was observed many times. The chain recombines TRBV7-2 with TRBJ2-7; TRBD2 might be the D (6 bases). With 6 bases removed from V and 6 bases from J, the gap between germline ends came to 18 bases. The CDR3 loop spans 14 amino acids. Germline V gene sequence: CDR1 SGHTA, CDR2 FQGNSA. CDR3 bases: TGTGCCAGCAGGTTATCCGGGACTTATACCGAGCAGTACTTC. It translates to CASRLSGTYTEQYF.

This clonotype has more than one count but fewer than ten. The CDR3 DNA is TGTGCCAGCATGAGGACGGGGATGGGCACTGAAGCTTTCTTT. Amino acid sequence: CASMRTGMGTEAFF. This chain uses TRBV12-3 or TRBV12-4 with TRBJ1-1, with D unclear. The germline V and J ends were trimmed by 7 bases and 4 bases, with 16 bases remaining between them. CDR3 size: 14 residues.

The J gene is TRBJ1-2, the V gene TRBV12-3 or TRBV12-4; no firm D call. V lost 6 bases and J lost 4, with 9 bases in between. The CDR3 covers 12 residues. The CDR3: CASRKGGYGYTF. The CDR3 DNA reads TGTGCCAGCAGGAAAGGAGGCTATGGCTACACCTTC.

This clonotype was seen a few times. V is TRBV7-3 and J is TRBJ2-5; 8 bases match TRBD1. Germline V gene data show CDR1 as SGHTA and CDR2 as FQGTGA. Trimming at V came to 1 base and at J to 4 bases, leaving 5 bases not matched to a gene. The CDR3 consists of 15 residues. CDR3 in DNA: TGTGCCAGCAGCTTAAATTCAGGGGGCGGAGAGACCCAGTACTTC. Encoded protein: CASSLNSGGGETQYF.

This clonotype was counted between two and nine times. The chain links TRBV19 to TRBJ1-5; TRBD1 might be the D (5 bases). Germline V CDR1 and CDR2: LNHDA, SQIVND (reference sequence). The V end was cut by 9 bases, the J end by 3 bases, with 18 bases between. The CDR3 length is 15 residues. The CDR3 region is CASHEQRGTNQPQHF. CDR3 coding DNA: TGTGCCAGCCACGAGCAACGGGGGACCAATCAGCCCCAGCATTTT. Full variable domain (outside the CDR3, taken from reference TRBV19 and TRBJ1-5): DGGITQSPKYLFRKEGQNVTLSCEQNLNHDAMYWYRQDPGQGLRLIYYSQIVNDFQKGDIAEGYSVSREKKESFPLTVTSAQKNPTAFYLCASHEQRGTNQPQHFGDGTRLSIL.

There are a few counts of this clonotype. The chain recombines TRBV7-2 with TRBJ2-7, with D possibly TRBD2 on 6 matching bases. Trimming cost V 1 base and J 3 bases, with 10 bases left between them. This CDR3 comprises 14 residues. CDR1 is SGHTA, CDR2 FQGNSA, per germline. This CDR3 is CASSLVGGGYEQYV. The CDR3 DNA reads TGTGCCAGCAGCTTAGTTGGGGGAGGCTACGAGCAGTACGTC.

The V call is TRBV5-1, the J call TRBJ2-2; weak D call: TRBD1 (7 bases). Between the trimmed V and J ends, which lost 4 bases and 3 bases, there was a span of 16 bases. The CDR3 is 16 residues long. Per germline, CDR1 SGHRS and CDR2 YFSETQ. In nucleotides, the CDR3 is TGCGCCAGCAGCATCCCAGGGGGGCTCCACACCGGGGAGCTGTTTTTT. Translated: CASSIPGGLHTGELFF.

A few counts support this clonotype. The J gene is TRBJ2-1, the V gene TRBV25-1; D is ambiguous. V shed 3 bases and J shed 8 bases, with 5 bases lying between them. The CDR3 loop spans 11 amino acids. The V gene's germline CDR1 is MGHDK and CDR2 SYGVNS. The CDR3 sequence is CASSDLYEQFF. The CDR3 region has the DNA TGTGCCAGCAGTGATCTGTATGAGCAGTTCTTC.